The 15 T cell receptor beta chains listed next were all sequenced from one sample in a study of OX40 agonist ivuxolimab in advanced cancers. Method: immunoSEQ multiplex PCR; TCRdb's copy keeps in-frame clones and lacks some. The sample records about 99,000 clones, roughly 95% being singletons. Here the sequenced sample was CD4+ or CD8+ T cells sorted from blood, taken in a trial of the OX40 agonist ivuxolimab. Receptor source: an adult with an advanced solid tumor such as melanoma, head and neck, liver or kidney cancer.

The J gene is TRBJ2-7, the V gene TRBV28, with 9 bases fitting TRBD2. The V gene end was trimmed by 5 bases and the J gene end by 2 bases; junction bases not matched to a gene: 7. CDR1 MDHEN and CDR2 SYDVKM come from the germline V gene. The CDR3 runs 15 residues. As DNA, the CDR3 is TGTGCCAGCAGTGCCCAAAGCGGGGGGACCTACGAGCAGTACTTC. This sequence encodes CASSAQSGGTYEQYF.

V and J are TRBV6-5 and TRBJ2-7, with TRBD1 as a possible D gene (5 bases). V was clipped by 0 bases and J by 5 bases, with 14 bases between them. The germline CDR1 and CDR2 sequences are MNHEY and SVGAGI. The CDR3 covers 15 residues. The CDR3 bases are TGTGCCAGCAGTTACTCCCGGCCAGGGTATGACGAGCAGTACTTC. Protein sequence: CASSYSRPGYDEQYF.

This chain links TRBV5-1 with TRBJ2-3; 7 nucleotides agree with TRBD1. From germline, CDR1 is SGHRS and CDR2 YFSETQ. J lost 0 bases, V lost 4 bases, and 5 bases had no gene match. This CDR3 has 15 residues. The DNA for the CDR3 is TGCGCCAGCAGCCTGGGACAGTATAGCACAGATACGCAGTATTTT. Translation: CASSLGQYSTDTQYF.

The J gene is TRBJ2-5, the V gene TRBV19; perhaps TRBD2 as D (5 bases). CDR3 length: 15 amino acids. V lost 7 bases, J lost 4 bases, and 19 bases lay in between. Germline V lookup: CDR1 LNHDA, CDR2 SQIVND (reference sequence). CDR3 DNA sequence: TGTGCCAGTACCTCCGGTGGAGCAGGAGGAGAGACCCAGTACTTC. The encoded protein is CASTSGGAGGETQYF.

CDR3 sequence (DNA): TGTGCCAGCTCACCCATCACAGGGAAACTGTTTTTT. Encoded protein: CASSPITGKLFF. The chain combines TRBV18 with TRBJ1-4; perhaps TRBD1 as D (6 bases). The CDR3 loop spans 12 amino acids. Trimming took off 3 bases at V and 11 bases at J, with 10 bases between the two ends. Germline V gene lookup returns CDR1 KGHSH and CDR2 LQKENI.

CDR3 DNA sequence: TGTGCCAGCAGCTTAGTCGGAGGGCCTGGAAACACCATATATTTT. Translation gives CASSLVGGPGNTIYF. The V call is TRBV7-2, the J call TRBJ1-3; D is uncertain. The germline CDR1 and CDR2 sequences are SGHTA and FQGNSA. Trimming pared 1 base from V and 2 bases from J, leaving 9 bases between. The CDR3 spans 15 residues.

The CDR3 sequence: CASSQGPDTQYF. As DNA, the CDR3 is TGCGCCAGCAGCCAAGGACCAGATACGCAGTATTTT. The chain links TRBV4-3 to TRBJ2-3; D ambiguous. The V and J ends lost 1 base and 4 bases respectively, with 3 bases between them. Germline V gives CDR1 LGHNA, CDR2 YSLEER. The CDR3 has 12 amino acids.

The chain uses TRBV4-2 and TRBJ1-1, with D hard to call. V lost 4 bases, J lost 0 bases, and 6 bases lay in between. The CDR3 sequence is 13 residues long. The germline V gene encodes CDR1 LGHNA and CDR2 YNFKEQ. CDR3 amino acids: CASSRTVNTEAFF. CDR3 coding DNA: TGTGCCAGCAGCCGGACCGTGAACACTGAAGCTTTCTTT.

CDR3 amino acids: CASSLEGVTSGVSSYNEQFF. CDR3 sequence (DNA): TGTGCCAGCAGCTTAGAGGGGGTGACTAGCGGGGTTAGCTCCTACAATGAGCAGTTCTTC. V and J are TRBV11-2 and TRBJ2-1, with TRBD2 identical over 11 bases. The V gene's germline CDR1 is SGHAT and CDR2 FQNNGV. The CDR3 loop spans 20 amino acids. Losses at the gene ends were 0 bases for V and 0 bases for J; bases not matched to a gene: 10. Supplemented by reference TRBV11-2 and TRBJ2-1, the full variable domain reads EAGVAQSPRYKIIEKRQSVAFWCNPISGHATLYWYQQILGQGPKLLIQFQNNGVVDDSQLPKDRFSAERLKGVDSTLKIQPAKLEDSAVYLCASSLEGVTSGVSSYNEQFFGPGTRLTVL.

The chain has TRBV6-6 and TRBJ2-3, with D possibly matching TRBD1 (6 bases). Germline-derived CDR1 and CDR2 are MNHNY and SVGAGI (reference sequence). The CDR3 has 13 amino acids. Trimming removed 6 bases at V and 6 bases at J, with 13 bases between. The DNA of the CDR3 is TGTGCCAGCAGCCGAACCACAGGGGATACGCAGTATTTT. Translated, it gives CASSRTTGDTQYF.

On this clone: The sample holds other DNA sequences that translate to the same CDR3. The CDR3 coding sequence is TGCAGCGCCGATCGGGGGACAGTGAACACTGAAGCTTTCTTT. Its translation: CSADRGTVNTEAFF. The rearrangement links TRBV29-1 to TRBJ1-1; 7 bases fit TRBD1. The trim removed 7 bases at V and 0 bases at J, leaving 8 bases unmatched. The CDR3 loop spans 14 amino acids. CDR1 is SQVTM and CDR2 is ANQGSEA in the germline V gene.

The rearrangement links TRBV6-6 to TRBJ2-3; D call uncertain. Germline CDR1 reads MNHNY; CDR2 reads SVGAGI (reference sequence). This CDR3 has 13 amino acids. Trimming cost V 2 bases and J 4 bases, with 7 bases left between them. CDR3 in DNA: TGTGCCAGCAGTTACCCCGGCGCAGATACGCAGTATTTT. This codes for CASSYPGADTQYF.

V is TRBV6-1 and J is TRBJ2-3; weak D call: TRBD2 (6 bases). The V end was cut by 3 bases, the J end by 1 base, with 11 bases between. Germline CDR1 MNHNS, CDR2 SASEGT. CDR3 length equals 15 residues. CDR3 in DNA: TGTGCCAGCAGTGAGGGCGGGACTGGCACAGATACGCAGTATTTT. This gives the protein CASSEGGTGTDTQYF.

Only one count was recorded for this clone. V gene TRBV2 combines with J gene TRBJ2-2, with D possibly matching TRBD1 (6 bases). Trimming removed 11 bases from V and 1 base from J, with 14 bases in between. Looked up from germline, CDR1 is SNHLY and CDR2 is FYNNEI. The CDR3 totals 14 residues. The CDR3 loop reads CALPSQGNTGELFF. The CDR3 DNA follows: TGTGCCCTACCCTCACAGGGGAACACCGGGGAGCTGTTTTTT.

V usage is TRBV5-1 and J usage is TRBJ2-5; 9 bases align to TRBD2. The CDR3 is 14 amino acids. Germline values: CDR1 SGHRS, CDR2 YFSETQ. J lost 3 bases, V lost 6 bases, and 6 bases had no gene match. The CDR3 nucleotides read TGCGCCAGCACTTTAGCGGGGGTAGAAGAGACCCAGTACTTC. Amino acids: CASTLAGVEETQYF. Drawing the rest from reference TRBV5-1 and TRBJ2-5, the complete variable domain is KAGVTQTPRYLIKTRGQQVTLSCSPISGHRSVSWYQQTPGQGLQFLFEYFSETQRNKGNFPGRFSGRQFSNSRSEMNVSTLELGDSALYLCASTLAGVEETQYFGPGTRLLVL.